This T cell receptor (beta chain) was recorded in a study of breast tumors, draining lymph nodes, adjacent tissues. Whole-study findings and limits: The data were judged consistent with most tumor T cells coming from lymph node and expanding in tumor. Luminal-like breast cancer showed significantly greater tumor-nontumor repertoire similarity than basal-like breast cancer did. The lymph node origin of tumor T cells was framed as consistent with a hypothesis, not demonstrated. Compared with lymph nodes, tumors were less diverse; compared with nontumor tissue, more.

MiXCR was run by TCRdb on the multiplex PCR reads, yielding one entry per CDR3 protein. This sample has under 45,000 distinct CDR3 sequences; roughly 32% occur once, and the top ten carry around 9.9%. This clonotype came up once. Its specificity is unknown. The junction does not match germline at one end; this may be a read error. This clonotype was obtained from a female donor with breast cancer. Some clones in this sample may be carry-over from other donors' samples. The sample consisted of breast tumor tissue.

CDR3 sequence reads: CASSRGDSGADVLTF. The CDR3, as DNA: TGCGCCAGCAGCAGGGGAGACTCTGGGGCCGACGTCCTGACTTTC. The chain recombines TRBV10-1 with TRBJ2-6; D may be TRBD1 (6 bases). Germline V CDR1 and CDR2: WNHNN, SYGVQD (reference sequence). This CDR3 is 15 amino acids long.